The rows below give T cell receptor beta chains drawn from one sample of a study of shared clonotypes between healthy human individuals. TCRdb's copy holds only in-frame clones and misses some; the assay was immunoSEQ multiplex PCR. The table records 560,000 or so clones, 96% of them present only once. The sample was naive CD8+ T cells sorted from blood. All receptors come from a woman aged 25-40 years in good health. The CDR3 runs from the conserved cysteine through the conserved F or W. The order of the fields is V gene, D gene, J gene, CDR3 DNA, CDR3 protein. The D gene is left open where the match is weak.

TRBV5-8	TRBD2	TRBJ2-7	TGTGCCAGCAGCTTGATGTCGACTAGCGTCTTTGAGCAGTACTTC	CASSLMSTSVFEQYF
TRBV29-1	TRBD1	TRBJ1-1	TGCAGCGTGAGGGGGGGACAGGGTGTATTACGGAACACTGAAGCTTTCTTT	CSVRGGQGVLRNTEAFF
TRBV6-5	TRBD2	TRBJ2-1	TGTGCCAGCAGACCCGGGACTAGCGTGCACAATGAGCAGTTCTTC	CASRPGTSVHNEQFF
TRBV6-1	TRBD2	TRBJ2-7	TGTGCCAGCAGTGAAATTAGCGGGGGTCCCTTCTACGAGCAGTACTTC	CASSEISGGPFYEQYF
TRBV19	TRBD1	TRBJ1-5	TGTGCCAGTAGTATAGTTGGGACAGGTGATCAGCCCCAGCATTTT	CASSIVGTGDQPQHF
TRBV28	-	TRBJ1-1	TGTGCCAGCACCTTTACTGACCTCTCGAGGCCTGAAGCTTTCTTT	CASTFTDLSRPEAFF
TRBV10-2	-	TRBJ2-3	TGCGCCAGCAGTGAAGGGCTGGATAGCACAGATACGCAGTATTTT	CASSEGLDSTDTQYF
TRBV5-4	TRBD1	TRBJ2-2	TGTGCCAGCAGCTTGGCACAGGGGTCCGGGGAGCTGTTTTTT	CASSLAQGSGELFF
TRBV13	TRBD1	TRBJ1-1	TGTGCCAGCAGCTCGTCCGGGACAGGGGTGACTGAAGCTTTCTTT	CASSSSGTGVTEAFF
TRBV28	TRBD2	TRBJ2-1	TGTGCCAGCAGTTCCCCGACTAGCGGGAGAGGTCGTGGCGATGAGCAGTTCTTC	CASSSPTSGRGRGDEQFF